Below are 28 T cell receptor beta chains sequenced from a single sample in a study of shared clonotypes between healthy human individuals. Sequencing used immunoSEQ multiplex PCR; TCRdb keeps in-frame clones, though not all of them. The repertoire holds 2.3 million or so clones, over 90% seen once, with under 0.45% in the top ten. Sequenced: naive CD4+ T cells from PBMCs. Regarding subset: CD45RA+ positively selected. The receptors here all came from a man aged 18 to 29 in good health. Some clones in this sample may be carry-over from other donors' samples.

The gene calls are TRBV5-4 and TRBJ1-2; D is unclear. The CDR3 consists of 15 residues. The V gene's germline CDR1 is SGHNT and CDR2 YYREEE (reference sequence). Trimming took off 0 bases at V and 4 bases at J, with 13 bases between the two ends. The CDR3 bases are TGTGCCAGCAGCTTGGATCCAGACGCCAGCTATGGCTACACCTTC. Translating it yields CASSLDPDASYGYTF.

The chain links TRBV9 to TRBJ2-7; D perhaps matches TRBD1 (6 bases). V was clipped by 3 bases and J by 2 bases, with 18 bases between them. The germline V gene encodes CDR1 SGDLS and CDR2 YYNGEE. The CDR3 spans 16 residues. The CDR3 coding sequence is TGTGCCAGCAGCGCCCTTTTCGGGGCAGGGGCCTACGAGCAGTACTTC. Protein: CASSALFGAGAYEQYF.

With regard to this clone: The sample holds other DNA sequences that translate to the same CDR3. The rearrangement uses TRBV6-1 and TRBJ1-2, with D perhaps TRBD1 (6 bases). V lost 4 bases, J lost 5 bases, and 8 bases lay in between. The CDR3 is 12 residues long. CDR1 is MNHNS, CDR2 SASEGT, per germline. The CDR3 region is CASSGTVYGYTF. The CDR3 region has the DNA TGTGCCAGCAGTGGGACAGTTTATGGCTACACCTTC.

This rearrangement joins TRBV28 to TRBJ2-1, with D uncertain. Germline loops: CDR1 MDHEN, CDR2 SYDVKM. Deletions cut 4 bases from V and 0 bases from J, with 7 bases between. The length of the CDR3 is 14 residues. Written as DNA, the CDR3 is TGTGCCAGCAGTTCAGCTAGCTCCTACAATGAGCAGTTCTTC. Protein sequence: CASSSASSYNEQFF.

The chain has TRBV5-4 and TRBJ2-7; 10 bases agree with TRBD2. The germline CDR1 and CDR2 sequences are SGHNT and YYREEE (reference sequence). CDR3 length equals 17 residues. V was clipped by 4 bases and J by 6 bases; unmatched bases: 16. The CDR3 is CASSPGLAERQRREQYF. In nucleotides, the CDR3 is TGTGCCAGCAGCCCCGGACTAGCGGAGCGACAAAGGCGCGAGCAGTACTTC.

J is TRBJ1-3 and V is TRBV18; D remains ambiguous. The germline V gene encodes CDR1 KGHSH and CDR2 LQKENI. Trimming took off 6 bases at V and 3 bases at J, with 9 bases between the two ends. This CDR3 has 13 residues. CDR3 residues: CASSLGIGNTIYF. As DNA, the CDR3 is TGTGCCAGCTCCCTCGGCATTGGAAACACCATATATTTT.

The chain carries TRBV28 and TRBJ2-7; D perhaps matches TRBD1 (5 bases). Germline V CDR1 and CDR2: MDHEN, SYDVKM. Trimming stripped 6 bases from V and 2 bases from J, with 11 bases between. The CDR3 spans 13 residues. CDR3 region: CASRSTATYEQYF. The CDR3 DNA reads as TGTGCCAGCAGGTCGACAGCGACCTACGAGCAGTACTTC.

The genes are TRBV6-4 and TRBJ2-1; 10 bases are shared with TRBD2. The CDR3 runs 15 residues. Germline trimming cut 4 bases from V and 2 bases from J; bases unmatched to any gene: 2. The germline V gene has CDR1 MRHNA and CDR2 SNTAGT. In DNA form, the CDR3 reads TGTGCCAGCAGTGCCCTAGCGGGGGCCTACAATGAGCAGTTCTTC. Its translation: CASSALAGAYNEQFF.

The chain has TRBV10-3 and TRBJ1-3; a possible D gene is TRBD1 (5 bases). Germline V gene lookup returns CDR1 ENHRY and CDR2 SYGVKD. V was pared by 5 bases and J by 0 bases, with 8 bases between. CDR3 length: 14 amino acids. The CDR3 is CAISTGFSGNTIYF. The CDR3 nucleotides are TGTGCCATCAGTACAGGATTCTCTGGAAACACCATATATTTT.

This chain connects TRBV28 to TRBJ2-7; TRBD2 matches at 7 bases. Losses at the gene ends were 5 bases for V and 3 bases for J; bases not matched to a gene: 13. The CDR3 sequence is 16 residues long. Germline values: CDR1 MDHEN, CDR2 SYDVKM. As DNA, the CDR3 is TGTGCCAGCAGTCACAACCGGGACTACCCACACTACGAGCAGTACTTC. Its protein is CASSHNRDYPHYEQYF.

V and J are TRBV7-8 and TRBJ2-7, with a weak D call TRBD1 (5 bases). CDR1 SGHVS and CDR2 FQNEAQ come from the germline V gene. Trimming took off 3 bases at V and 4 bases at J, with 13 bases between the two ends. The CDR3 is made up of 14 amino acids. This CDR3 is CASSFYRSSYEQYF. The DNA for the CDR3 is TGTGCCAGCAGCTTCTACAGGTCCTCTTACGAGCAGTACTTC.

The J gene is TRBJ2-6, the V gene TRBV4-2; TRBD2 is a possible D gene (6 bases). V lost 4 bases, J lost 2 bases, and 12 bases lay in between. The CDR3 totals 16 residues. In germline, CDR1 is LGHNA, CDR2 YNFKEQ. In nucleotides, the CDR3 is TGTGCCAGCAGCCTCCCTCCGGGGGCTGGGGCCAACGTCCTGACTTTC. It translates to CASSLPPGAGANVLTF.

Of note for this clone: The sample holds other DNA sequences that translate to the same CDR3. The J gene is TRBJ2-7, the V gene TRBV20-1; D ambiguous. Trimming left V 5 bases short and J 0 bases short, with 2 bases between. CDR1 and CDR2 from the germline V gene are DFQATT and SNEGSKA (reference sequence). This CDR3 is built from 10 residues. CDR3 nucleotides: TGCAGTGCTGGCTCCTACGAGCAGTACTTC. This encodes CSAGSYEQYF.

The V call is TRBV4-1, the J call TRBJ2-2, with D possibly being TRBD2 (6 bases). With 3 bases removed from V and 3 bases from J, the gap between germline ends came to 14 bases. Looked up from germline, CDR1 is MGHRA and CDR2 is YSYEKL. The CDR3 has 16 amino acids. CDR3 coding DNA: TGCGCCAGCAGCCACAAGCGGGCTAGGGACACCGGGGAGCTGTTTTTT. Translation gives CASSHKRARDTGELFF.

The chain recombines TRBV7-3 with TRBJ2-3; D remains unclear. CDR3 size: 14 residues. Looked up from germline, CDR1 is SGHTA and CDR2 is FQGTGA. V shed 2 bases and J shed 2 bases, with 8 bases lying between them. The CDR3 here is CASSLFANTDTQYF. For the CDR3, the DNA is TGTGCCAGCAGCTTATTCGCGAACACAGATACGCAGTATTTT.

V is TRBV4-1 and J is TRBJ2-1, with TRBD2 identical over 13 bases. Germline CDR1 reads MGHRA; CDR2 reads YSYEKL. V gave up 5 bases and J gave up 6 bases; unmatched junction bases: 7. The CDR3 contains 16 residues. CDR3 sequence (DNA): TGCGCCAGCAGCAAACTTACTAGCGGGAGGGTCAATGAGCAGTTCTTC. Protein sequence: CASSKLTSGRVNEQFF.

The chain carries TRBV14 and TRBJ2-7; 9 nucleotides agree with TRBD2. Germline V gene lookup returns CDR1 SGHDN and CDR2 FVKESK. The CDR3 loop spans 15 amino acids. Unmatched junction bases numbered 4, after V lost 1 base and J lost 3 bases. The DNA of the CDR3 is TGTGCCAGCAGCCAAGGAGCGGGAGGTTTCTACGAGCAGTACTTC. It is translated as CASSQGAGGFYEQYF. The full variable domain, in which reference TRBV14 and TRBJ2-7 provide the parts outside the CDR3, is EAGVTQFPSHSVIEKGQTVTLRCDPISGHDNLYWYRRVMGKEIKFLLHFVKESKQDESGMPNNRFLAERTGGTYSTLKVQPAELEDSGVYFCASSQGAGGFYEQYFGPGTRLTVT.

This chain uses TRBV28 with TRBJ1-5; 7 nucleotides line up with TRBD1. This CDR3 region has 13 residues. Germline CDR1 MDHEN, CDR2 SYDVKM. Trimming took 10 bases from V and 4 from J; bases not matched to a gene: 7. CDR3 bases: TGTGCCACCGAGGGACAGTGGAATCAGCCCCAGCATTTT. Its protein is CATEGQWNQPQHF.

This rearrangement joins TRBV7-2 to TRBJ2-7, with TRBD2 identical over 16 bases. The V gene's germline CDR1 is SGHTA and CDR2 FQGNSA. This CDR3 has 16 amino acids. J lost 3 bases, V lost 5 bases, and 4 bases had no gene match. CDR3 amino acids: CASSQGLAGGSYEQYF. In nucleotides, the CDR3 is TGTGCCAGCAGCCAGGGACTAGCGGGAGGGAGCTACGAGCAGTACTTC.

The chain has TRBV15 and TRBJ2-5, with TRBD1 matching 12 bases. V was pared by 8 bases and J by 4 bases, with 2 bases of the junction left unmatched. Germline assignment: CDR1 LNHNV and CDR2 YYDKDF (reference sequence). The CDR3 length is 13 residues. The CDR3 region has the DNA TGTGCCACCGGGACAGGGGGCGTAGAGACCCAGTACTTC. Translated: CATGTGGVETQYF.

The V gene is TRBV28, the J gene TRBJ2-7; D might be TRBD1 or TRBD2, each matching 5 bases. V lost 3 bases to trimming and J lost 12 bases, with 15 bases between them. The CDR3 is 12 residues long. Germline lookup yields CDR1 MDHEN and CDR2 SYDVKM. The CDR3 nucleotides are TGTGCCAGCAGTTTGGGTCGATGGGGGTTGTACTTC. Its protein product is CASSLGRWGLYF.

V gene TRBV5-4 combines with J gene TRBJ1-1, with a weak D call TRBD1 (5 bases). The CDR3 has 15 amino acids. The germline CDR1 and CDR2 sequences are SGHNT and YYREEE (reference sequence). V lost 4 bases to trimming and J lost 0 bases, with 13 bases between them. The CDR3 loop is CASSKGPQLNTEAFF. In DNA form, the CDR3 reads TGTGCCAGCAGCAAGGGACCGCAGCTGAACACTGAAGCTTTCTTT. The entire variable domain, with the rest obtained from reference TRBV5-4 and TRBJ1-1, is as follows: ETGVTQSPTHLIKTRGQQVTLRCSSQSGHNTVSWYQQALGQGPQFIFQYYREEENGRGNFPPRFSGLQFPNYSSELNVNALELDDSALYLCASSKGPQLNTEAFFGQGTRLTVV.

This clone was observed a single time. V is TRBV27 and J is TRBJ2-1; possibly TRBD1 for D (6 bases). The V gene lost 5 bases and the J gene lost 2 bases, with 13 bases spanning the gap. This CDR3 has 15 residues. CDR1 is MNHEY and CDR2 is SMNVEV in the germline V gene (reference sequence). Here the CDR3 DNA reads TGTGCCAGCAGTCCGCTCAGGGGTCCCTACAATGAGCAGTTCTTC. This encodes CASSPLRGPYNEQFF.

A word on this clone: Other DNA sequences in the sample encode the same CDR3. The CDR3 sequence is CASGRSSYEQYF. CDR3 DNA: TGTGCCAGCGGACGATCCTCCTACGAGCAGTACTTC. The rearrangement links TRBV11-3 to TRBJ2-7; no clear D. The CDR3 totals 12 residues. V was shortened by 8 bases and J by 0 bases, with 8 bases between the two germline ends. Germline V gives CDR1 SGHNT, CDR2 YENEEA. The full variable domain, rest sourced from reference TRBV11-3 and TRBJ2-7, is EAGVVQSPRYKIIEKKQPVAFWCNPISGHNTLYWYLQNLGQGPELLIRYENEEAVDDSQLPKDRFSAERLKGVDSTLKIQPAELGDSAVYLCASGRSSYEQYFGPGTRLTVT.

The chain joins TRBV5-4 to TRBJ1-1, with TRBD1 as a possible D gene (6 bases). In germline, CDR1 is SGHNT, CDR2 YYREEE (reference sequence). Trimming left V 2 bases short and J 0 bases short, with 8 bases between. CDR3 size: 14 residues. The DNA for the CDR3 is TGTGCCAGCAGCTTTAACAGGGTGAACACTGAAGCTTTCTTT. It codes for CASSFNRVNTEAFF.

The rearrangement links TRBV14 to TRBJ1-1, with D possibly TRBD1 on 6 matching bases. The CDR3 is 15 residues long. V lost 4 bases and J 3 bases, leaving 15 bases between the germline ends. Germline CDR1 is SGHDN and CDR2 is FVKESK. CDR3 coding DNA: TGTGCCAGCAGCCTTGTGGGAAGGGGGGACACTGAAGCTTTCTTT. Protein product: CASSLVGRGDTEAFF.

The chain is built from TRBV5-6 and TRBJ2-5; no firm D call. There are 14 residues in the CDR3. In germline, CDR1 is SGHDT, CDR2 YYEEEE. Trimming took 2 bases from V and 1 from J, leaving 9 bases between them. The CDR3 loop is CASSFQTIQETQYF. Written as DNA, the CDR3 is TGTGCCAGCAGCTTTCAGACCATCCAAGAGACCCAGTACTTC.

V and J are TRBV11-2 and TRBJ2-2, with 9 bases matching TRBD1. CDR1 is SGHAT, CDR2 FQNNGV, per germline. This CDR3 region has 17 residues. J gave up 7 bases and V 3 bases, and 12 bases lay outside the gene matches. The CDR3 nucleotides read TGTGCCAGCAGCTTCGGACTCCGGGACAGGGCTGGCGGGGAGCTGTTTTTT. Translated: CASSFGLRDRAGGELFF.